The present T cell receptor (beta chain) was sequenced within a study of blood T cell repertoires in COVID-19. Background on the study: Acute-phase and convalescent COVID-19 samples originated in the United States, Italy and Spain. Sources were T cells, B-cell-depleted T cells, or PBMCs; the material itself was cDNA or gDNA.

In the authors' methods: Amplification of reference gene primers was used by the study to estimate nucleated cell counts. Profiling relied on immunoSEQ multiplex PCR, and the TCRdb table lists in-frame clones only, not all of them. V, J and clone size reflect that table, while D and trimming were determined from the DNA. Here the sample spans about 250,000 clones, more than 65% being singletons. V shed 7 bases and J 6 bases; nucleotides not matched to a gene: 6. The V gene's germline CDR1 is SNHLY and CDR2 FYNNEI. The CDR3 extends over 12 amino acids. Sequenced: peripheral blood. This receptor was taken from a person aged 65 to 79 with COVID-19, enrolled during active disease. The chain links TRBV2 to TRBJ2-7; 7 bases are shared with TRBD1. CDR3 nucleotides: TGTGCCAGCAAGACAGGGACCTCCGAGCAGTACTTC. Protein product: CASKTGTSEQYF.